This TCR beta chain was captured by sequencing in a study of blood T cell repertoires in COVID-19. Study information: PBMCs, B-cell-depleted T cells, or T cells were the source of the cDNA or gDNA that made up the material.

In this sample, this clone turned up a few times. The V and J ends lost 4 bases and 2 bases respectively, with 9 bases between them. This CDR3 is built from 14 residues. CDR1 is SGHTA and CDR2 is FQGNSA in the germline V gene. TCRdb's copy holds only in-frame clones and misses some; the assay was immunoSEQ multiplex PCR. The table records approximately 63,000 clones, over 75% of them present only once. The sequence was obtained from a man at least 80 years old in a cohort sampled during active COVID-19. The material sequenced was peripheral blood. The rearrangement uses TRBV7-2 and TRBJ1-5, with D possibly being TRBD1 (6 bases). The CDR3 sequence: CASSSDSGNQPQHF. The CDR3 DNA is TGTGCCAGCAGCTCGGACAGTGGCAATCAGCCCCAGCATTTT.